This record covers a single T cell receptor (beta chain). The method was immunoSEQ multiplex PCR; TCRdb's version includes in-frame clones alone and lacks a portion of them. Among more than 400,000 clones listed, approximately 80% were seen once. The data originate from a study of shared clonotypes between healthy human individuals. The CDR3 is made up of 18 amino acids. Germline V gene sequence: CDR1 KGHSH, CDR2 LQKENI. The junction had 14 bases not matched to a gene; V was cut back by 4 bases and J by 2 bases. The receptor was isolated from a woman in her forties in good health. Some clones in this sample may be carry-over from other donors' samples. The sequenced sample was PBMCs. V is TRBV18 and J is TRBJ1-3; 7 nucleotides agree with TRBD1. The CDR3 loop reads CASSQTPGQHLTGNTIYF. The CDR3, as DNA: TGTGCCAGCTCACAAACTCCGGGACAGCACTTAACTGGAAACACCATATATTTT. Filled out from reference TRBV18 and TRBJ1-3, the complete variable domain reads NAGVMQNPRHLVRRRGQEARLRCSPMKGHSHVYWYRQLPEEGLKFMVYLQKENIIDESGMPKERFSAEFPKEGPSILRIQQVVRGDSAAYFCASSQTPGQHLTGNTIYFGEGSWLTVV.